Only a few counts were recorded for the clone carrying this T cell receptor (beta chain). At one boundary the junction diverges from the germline segment, which might be a read error. The source of the sample is a study of T cell changes during pregnancy in multiple sclerosis. This table comes from immunoSEQ multiplex PCR, and its TCRdb copy is limited to in-frame clones, with some not included. The repertoire holds about 70,000 clones, with approximately 91% as singletons. The sequence was obtained from a female donor with multiple sclerosis, enrolled in a pregnancy study. The sequences come from CD4+ T cells from peripheral blood mononuclear cells, collected after pregnancy.

CDR3 sequence reads: CASSPVGSGGFSHF. CDR3 DNA: TGTGCCAGCAGCCCTGTGGGTAGCGGGGGGTTTAGTCACTTC. The genes are TRBV7-2 and TRBJ2-7; 10 bases match TRBD2. The germline gives CDR1 SGHTA, CDR2 FQGNSA. This CDR3 contains 14 residues.